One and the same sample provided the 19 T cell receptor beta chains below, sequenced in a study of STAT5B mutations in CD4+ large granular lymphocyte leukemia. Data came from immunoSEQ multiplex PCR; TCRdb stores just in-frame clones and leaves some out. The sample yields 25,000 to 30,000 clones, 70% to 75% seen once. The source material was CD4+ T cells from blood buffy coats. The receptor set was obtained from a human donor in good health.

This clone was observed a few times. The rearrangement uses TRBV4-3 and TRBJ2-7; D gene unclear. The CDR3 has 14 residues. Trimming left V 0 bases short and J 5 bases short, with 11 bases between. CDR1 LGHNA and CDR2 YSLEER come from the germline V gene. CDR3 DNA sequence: TGCGCCAGCAGCCAAGAGCTGGGAAACCACGAGCAGTACTTC. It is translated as CASSQELGNHEQYF.

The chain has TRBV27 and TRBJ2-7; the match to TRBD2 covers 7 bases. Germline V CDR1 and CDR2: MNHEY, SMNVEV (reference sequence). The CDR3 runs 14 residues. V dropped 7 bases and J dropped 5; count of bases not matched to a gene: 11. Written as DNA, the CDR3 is TGTGCCAGCACCTCTTTCGGCGGGAGAGACGAGCAGTACTTC. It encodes CASTSFGGRDEQYF.

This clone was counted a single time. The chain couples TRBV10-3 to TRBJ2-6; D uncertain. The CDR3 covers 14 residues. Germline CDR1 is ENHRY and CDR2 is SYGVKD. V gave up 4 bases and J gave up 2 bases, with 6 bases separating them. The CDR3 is CAISGQAGANVLTF. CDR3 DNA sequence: TGTGCCATCAGTGGGCAGGCTGGGGCCAACGTCCTGACTTTC.

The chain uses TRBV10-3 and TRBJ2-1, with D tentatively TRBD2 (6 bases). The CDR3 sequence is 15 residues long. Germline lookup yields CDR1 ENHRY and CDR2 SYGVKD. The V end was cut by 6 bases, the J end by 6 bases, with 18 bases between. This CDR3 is CAISNPQGLINEQFF. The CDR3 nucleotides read TGTGCCATCAGCAACCCCCAGGGACTGATCAATGAGCAGTTCTTC.

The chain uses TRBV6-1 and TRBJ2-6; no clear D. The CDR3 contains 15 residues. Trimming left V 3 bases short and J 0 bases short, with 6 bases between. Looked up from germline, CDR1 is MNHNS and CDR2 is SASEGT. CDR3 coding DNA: TGTGCCAGCAGTGACCCGTTCTCTGGGGCCAACGTCCTGACTTTC. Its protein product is CASSDPFSGANVLTF.

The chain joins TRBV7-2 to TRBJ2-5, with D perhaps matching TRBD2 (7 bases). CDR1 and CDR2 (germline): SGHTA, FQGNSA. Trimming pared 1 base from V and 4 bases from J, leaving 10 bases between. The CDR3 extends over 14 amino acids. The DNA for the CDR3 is TGTGCCAGCAGCTTAGAGGGGGGGCGAGAGACCCAGTACTTC. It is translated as CASSLEGGRETQYF.

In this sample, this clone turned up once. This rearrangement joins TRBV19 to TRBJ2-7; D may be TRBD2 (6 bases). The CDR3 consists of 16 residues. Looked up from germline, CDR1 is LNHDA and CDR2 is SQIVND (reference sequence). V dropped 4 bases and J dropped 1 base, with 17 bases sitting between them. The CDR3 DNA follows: TGTGCCAGTAGTACTCAAAGGACTATCCTTTCCTACGAGCAGTACTTC. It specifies CASSTQRTILSYEQYF. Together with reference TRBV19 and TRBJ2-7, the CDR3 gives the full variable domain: DGGITQSPKYLFRKEGQNVTLSCEQNLNHDAMYWYRQDPGQGLRLIYYSQIVNDFQKGDIAEGYSVSREKKESFPLTVTSAQKNPTAFYLCASSTQRTILSYEQYFGPGTRLTVT.

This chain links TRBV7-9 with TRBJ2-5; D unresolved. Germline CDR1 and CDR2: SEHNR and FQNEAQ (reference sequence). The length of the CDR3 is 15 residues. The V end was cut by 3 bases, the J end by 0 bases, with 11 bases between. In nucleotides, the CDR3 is TGTGCCAGCAGCTTGGTATTGGGGTACCAAGAGACCCAGTACTTC. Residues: CASSLVLGYQETQYF. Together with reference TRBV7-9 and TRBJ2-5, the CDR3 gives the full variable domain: DTGVSQNPRHKITKRGQNVTFRCDPISEHNRLYWYRQTLGQGPEFLTYFQNEAQLEKSRLLSDRFSAERPKGSFSTLEIQRTEQGDSAMYLCASSLVLGYQETQYFGPGTRLLVL.

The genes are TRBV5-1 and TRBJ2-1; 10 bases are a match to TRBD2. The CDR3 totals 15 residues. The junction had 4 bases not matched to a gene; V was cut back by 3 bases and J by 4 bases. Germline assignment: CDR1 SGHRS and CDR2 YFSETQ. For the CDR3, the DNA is TGCGCCAGCAGCTCAGCGGGAGGGGCATACAATGAGCAGTTCTTC. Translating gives CASSSAGGAYNEQFF. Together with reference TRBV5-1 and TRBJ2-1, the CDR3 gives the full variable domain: KAGVTQTPRYLIKTRGQQVTLSCSPISGHRSVSWYQQTPGQGLQFLFEYFSETQRNKGNFPGRFSGRQFSNSRSEMNVSTLELGDSALYLCASSSAGGAYNEQFFGPGTRLTVL.

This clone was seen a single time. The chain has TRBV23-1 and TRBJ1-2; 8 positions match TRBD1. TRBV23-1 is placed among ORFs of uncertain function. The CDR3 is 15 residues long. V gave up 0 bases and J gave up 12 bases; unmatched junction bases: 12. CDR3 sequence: CASSQSPDRASLDTF. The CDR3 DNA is TGCGCCAGCAGTCAATCTCCGGACAGGGCGAGTTTGGACACCTTC.

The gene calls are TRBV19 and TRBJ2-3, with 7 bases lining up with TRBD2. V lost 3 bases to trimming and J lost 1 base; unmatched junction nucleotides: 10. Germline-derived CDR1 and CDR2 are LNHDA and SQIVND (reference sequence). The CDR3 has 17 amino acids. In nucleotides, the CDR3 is TGTGCCAGTAGTATCTCGGGGGGAAGGAGTGGCACAGATACGCAGTATTTT. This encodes CASSISGGRSGTDTQYF.

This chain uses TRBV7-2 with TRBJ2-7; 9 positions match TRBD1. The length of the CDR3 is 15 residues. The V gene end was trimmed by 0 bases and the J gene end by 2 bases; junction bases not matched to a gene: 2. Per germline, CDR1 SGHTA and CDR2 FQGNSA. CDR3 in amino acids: CASSLAGQGPYEQYF. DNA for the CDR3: TGTGCCAGCAGCTTAGCGGGACAGGGACCCTACGAGCAGTACTTC. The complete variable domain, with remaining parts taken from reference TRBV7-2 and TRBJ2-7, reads GAGVSQSPSNKVTEKGKDVELRCDPISGHTALYWYRQSLGQGLEFLIYFQGNSAPDKSGLPSDRFSAERTGGSVSTLTIQRTQQEDSAVYLCASSLAGQGPYEQYFGPGTRLTVT.

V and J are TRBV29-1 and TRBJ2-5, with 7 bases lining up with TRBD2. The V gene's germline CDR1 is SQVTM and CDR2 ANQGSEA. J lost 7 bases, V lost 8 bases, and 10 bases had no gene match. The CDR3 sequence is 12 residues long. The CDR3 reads CSFGEGSGTQYF. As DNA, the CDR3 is TGCAGCTTCGGGGAGGGTTCGGGGACCCAGTACTTC.

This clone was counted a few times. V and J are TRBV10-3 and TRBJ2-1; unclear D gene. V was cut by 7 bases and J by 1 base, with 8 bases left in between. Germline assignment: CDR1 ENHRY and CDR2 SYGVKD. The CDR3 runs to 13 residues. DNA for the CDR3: TGTGCCATCAAGGAGCCTTCCTACAATGAGCAGTTCTTC. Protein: CAIKEPSYNEQFF.

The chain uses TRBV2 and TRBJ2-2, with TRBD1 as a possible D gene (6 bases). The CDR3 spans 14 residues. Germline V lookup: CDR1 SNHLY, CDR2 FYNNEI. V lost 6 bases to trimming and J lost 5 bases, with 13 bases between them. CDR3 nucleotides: TGTGCCAGCAGGGGGGACATGTTTACCGGGGAGCTGTTTTTT. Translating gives CASRGDMFTGELFF.

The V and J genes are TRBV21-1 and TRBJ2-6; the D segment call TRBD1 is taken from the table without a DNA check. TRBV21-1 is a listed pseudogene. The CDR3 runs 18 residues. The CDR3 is CASSPWTGSDSGANVLTF. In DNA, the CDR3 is TGTGCCAGCAGCCCGTGGACAGGGTCTGACTCTGGGGCCAACGTCCTGACTTTC.

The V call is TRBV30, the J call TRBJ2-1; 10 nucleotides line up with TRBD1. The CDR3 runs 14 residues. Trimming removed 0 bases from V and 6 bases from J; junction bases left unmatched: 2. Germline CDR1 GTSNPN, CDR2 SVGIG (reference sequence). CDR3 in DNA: TGTGCCTGGAGTGTACGGACAGGGGGCAATGAGCAGTTCTTC. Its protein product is CAWSVRTGGNEQFF.

CDR3 nucleotides: TGCGCCAGCAGCCAAGAAGTCAGGACTAGCGGGAGATTGGATACGCAGTATTTT. It yields the protein CASSQEVRTSGRLDTQYF. The V and J genes are TRBV4-1 and TRBJ2-3, with TRBD2 identical over 13 bases. Germline CDR1 reads MGHRA; CDR2 reads YSYEKL. With 0 bases clipped from V and 6 bases from J, the junction kept 9 bases outside the gene matches. The CDR3 consists of 18 residues.

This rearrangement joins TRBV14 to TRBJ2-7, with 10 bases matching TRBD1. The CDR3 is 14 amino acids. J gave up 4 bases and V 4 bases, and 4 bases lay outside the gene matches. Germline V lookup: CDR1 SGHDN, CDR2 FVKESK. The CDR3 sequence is CASSRDRGWYEQYF. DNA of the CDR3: TGTGCCAGCAGCCGGGACAGGGGATGGTACGAGCAGTACTTC.